The 2 T cell receptor beta chains presented below share a single source sample, sequenced in a study of long-term antiretroviral therapy in people with HIV. They ran version v3.0 of the immunoSEQ assay at survey level. The method was immunoSEQ multiplex PCR; TCRdb's version includes in-frame clones alone and lacks a portion of them. The sample shows approximately 20,000 clones, 70% to 90% of them seen only once. The source material was unsorted PBMCs, sampled 0.6 years after starting antiretroviral therapy. The receptors come from a man aged 60-69 years with HIV.

The chain has TRBV6-6 and TRBJ1-6; D is uncertain. CDR1 is MNHNY and CDR2 is SVGAGI in the germline V gene (reference sequence). V dropped 6 bases and J dropped 16 bases, with 10 bases sitting between them. The CDR3 consists of 10 residues. CDR3 coding DNA: TGTGCCAGCAGAACAGTTTCTCTCCACTTT. Amino acids: CASRTVSLHF.

This chain connects TRBV15 to TRBJ2-7; tentatively, D is TRBD1 or TRBD2 (5 bases each). V lost 4 bases to trimming and J lost 2 bases, with 12 bases between them. The CDR3 sequence is 14 residues long. Per germline, CDR1 LNHNV and CDR2 YYDKDF (reference sequence). CDR3 DNA: TGTGCCACCAGCACAGGGACGGAAACCTACGAGCAGTACTTC. Translating gives CATSTGTETYEQYF. The full variable domain, rest sourced from reference TRBV15 and TRBJ2-7, is DAMVIQNPRYQVTQFGKPVTLSCSQTLNHNVMYWYQQKSSQAPKLLFHYYDKDFNNEADTPDNFQSRRPNTSFCFLDIRSPGLGDTAMYLCATSTGTETYEQYFGPGTRLTVT.